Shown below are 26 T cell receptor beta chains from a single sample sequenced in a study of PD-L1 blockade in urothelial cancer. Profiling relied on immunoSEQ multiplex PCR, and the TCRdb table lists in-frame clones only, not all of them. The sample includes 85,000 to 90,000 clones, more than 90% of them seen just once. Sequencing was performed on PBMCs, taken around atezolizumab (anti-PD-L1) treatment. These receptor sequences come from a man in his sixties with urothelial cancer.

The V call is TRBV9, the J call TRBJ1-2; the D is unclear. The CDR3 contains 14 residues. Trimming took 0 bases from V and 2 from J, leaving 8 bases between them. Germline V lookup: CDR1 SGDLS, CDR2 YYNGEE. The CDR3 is CASSVDHSNYGYTF. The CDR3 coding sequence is TGTGCCAGCAGCGTAGATCACAGCAACTATGGCTACACCTTC.

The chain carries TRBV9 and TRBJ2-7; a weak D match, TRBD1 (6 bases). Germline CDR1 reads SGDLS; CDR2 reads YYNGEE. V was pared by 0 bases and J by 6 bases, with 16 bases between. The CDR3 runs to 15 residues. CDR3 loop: CASSVEAGAALEQYF. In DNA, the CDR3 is TGTGCCAGCAGCGTAGAGGCAGGGGCAGCCCTCGAGCAGTACTTC.

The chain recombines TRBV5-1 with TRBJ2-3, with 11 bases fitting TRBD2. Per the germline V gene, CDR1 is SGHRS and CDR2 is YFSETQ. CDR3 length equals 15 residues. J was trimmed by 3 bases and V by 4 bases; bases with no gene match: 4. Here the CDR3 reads CASSRLAGQTDTQYF. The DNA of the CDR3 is TGCGCCAGCAGCCGACTAGCGGGACAGACAGATACGCAGTATTTT. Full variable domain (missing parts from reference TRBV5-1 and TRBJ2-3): KAGVTQTPRYLIKTRGQQVTLSCSPISGHRSVSWYQQTPGQGLQFLFEYFSETQRNKGNFPGRFSGRQFSNSRSEMNVSTLELGDSALYLCASSRLAGQTDTQYFGPGTRLTVL.

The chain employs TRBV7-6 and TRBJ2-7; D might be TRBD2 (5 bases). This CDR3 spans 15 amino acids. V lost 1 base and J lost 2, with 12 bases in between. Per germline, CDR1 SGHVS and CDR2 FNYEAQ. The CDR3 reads CASSLGVGAPYEQYF. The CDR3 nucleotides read TGTGCCAGCAGCTTAGGTGTGGGAGCACCCTACGAGCAGTACTTC.

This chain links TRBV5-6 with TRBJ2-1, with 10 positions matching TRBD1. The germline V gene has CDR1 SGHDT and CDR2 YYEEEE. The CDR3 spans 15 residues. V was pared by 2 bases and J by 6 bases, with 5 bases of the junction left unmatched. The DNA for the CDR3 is TGTGCCAGCAGCTTCGAGACAGGGGGCTTCAATGAGCAGTTCTTC. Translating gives CASSFETGGFNEQFF.

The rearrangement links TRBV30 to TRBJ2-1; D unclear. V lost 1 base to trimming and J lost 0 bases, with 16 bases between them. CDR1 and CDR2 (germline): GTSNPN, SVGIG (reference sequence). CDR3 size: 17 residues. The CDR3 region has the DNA TGTGCCTGGAGTGGAACCCTTATCCCCAGCTCCTACAATGAGCAGTTCTTC. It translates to CAWSGTLIPSSYNEQFF.

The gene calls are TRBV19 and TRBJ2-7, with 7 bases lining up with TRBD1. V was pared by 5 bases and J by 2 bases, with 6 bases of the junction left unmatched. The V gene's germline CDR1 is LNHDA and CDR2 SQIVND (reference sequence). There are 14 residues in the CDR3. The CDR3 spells CASSFGTDTYEQYF. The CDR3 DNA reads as TGTGCCAGTAGTTTTGGGACAGATACCTACGAGCAGTACTTC.

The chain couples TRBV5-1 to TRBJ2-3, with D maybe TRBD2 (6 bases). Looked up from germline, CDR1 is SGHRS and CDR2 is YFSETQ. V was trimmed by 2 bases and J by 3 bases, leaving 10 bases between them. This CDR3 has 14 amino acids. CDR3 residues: CASSFSGTTDTQYF. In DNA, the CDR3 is TGCGCCAGCAGCTTCTCCGGGACTACAGATACGCAGTATTTT. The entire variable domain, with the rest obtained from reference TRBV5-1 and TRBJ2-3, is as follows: KAGVTQTPRYLIKTRGQQVTLSCSPISGHRSVSWYQQTPGQGLQFLFEYFSETQRNKGNFPGRFSGRQFSNSRSEMNVSTLELGDSALYLCASSFSGTTDTQYFGPGTRLTVL.

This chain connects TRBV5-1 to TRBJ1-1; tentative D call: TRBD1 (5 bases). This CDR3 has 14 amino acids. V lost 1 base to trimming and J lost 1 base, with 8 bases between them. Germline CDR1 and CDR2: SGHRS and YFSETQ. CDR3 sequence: CASSLTTGNTEAFF. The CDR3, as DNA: TGCGCCAGCAGCTTGACCACAGGGAACACTGAAGCTTTCTTT.

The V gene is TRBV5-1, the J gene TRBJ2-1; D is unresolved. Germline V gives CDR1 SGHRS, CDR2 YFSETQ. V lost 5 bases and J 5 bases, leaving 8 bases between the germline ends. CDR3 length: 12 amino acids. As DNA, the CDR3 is TGCGCCAGCAGTCTGGAGAACAATGAGCAGTTCTTC. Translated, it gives CASSLENNEQFF. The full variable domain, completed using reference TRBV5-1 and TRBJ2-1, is KAGVTQTPRYLIKTRGQQVTLSCSPISGHRSVSWYQQTPGQGLQFLFEYFSETQRNKGNFPGRFSGRQFSNSRSEMNVSTLELGDSALYLCASSLENNEQFFGPGTRLTVL.

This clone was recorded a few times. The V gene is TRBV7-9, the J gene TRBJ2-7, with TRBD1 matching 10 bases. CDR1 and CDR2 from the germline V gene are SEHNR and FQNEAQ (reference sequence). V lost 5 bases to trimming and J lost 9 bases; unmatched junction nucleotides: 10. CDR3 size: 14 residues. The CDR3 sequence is CASSSTGTGDTQYF. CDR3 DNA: TGTGCCAGCAGCAGTACCGGGACAGGGGACACGCAGTACTTC.

In nucleotides, the CDR3 is TGTGCCAGCAGCCCCGTGAACATATTT. Protein product: CASSPVNIF. The rearrangement joins TRBV3-2 to TRBJ1-5; TRBD1, the table's D call, lacks a check against the DNA. TRBV3-2 is a known pseudogene. The CDR3 loop spans 9 amino acids.

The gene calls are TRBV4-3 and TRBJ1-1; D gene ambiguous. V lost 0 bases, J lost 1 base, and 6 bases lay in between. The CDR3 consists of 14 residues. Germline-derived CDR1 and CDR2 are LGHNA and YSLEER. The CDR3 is CASSQEGRNTEAFF. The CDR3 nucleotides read TGCGCCAGCAGCCAAGAGGGCAGGAACACTGAAGCTTTCTTT.

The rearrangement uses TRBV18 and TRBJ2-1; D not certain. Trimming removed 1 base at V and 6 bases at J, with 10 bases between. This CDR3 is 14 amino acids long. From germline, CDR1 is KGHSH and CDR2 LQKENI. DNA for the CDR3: TGTGCCAGCTCACCACGTAGAACGGGCAATGAGCAGTTCTTC. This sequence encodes CASSPRRTGNEQFF.

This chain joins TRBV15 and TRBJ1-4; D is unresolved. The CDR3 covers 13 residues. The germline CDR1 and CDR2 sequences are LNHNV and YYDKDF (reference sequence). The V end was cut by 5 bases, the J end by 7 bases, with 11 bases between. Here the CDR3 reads CATSAGGGEKLFF. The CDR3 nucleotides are TGTGCCACCAGCGCCGGCGGTGGTGAAAAACTGTTTTTT.

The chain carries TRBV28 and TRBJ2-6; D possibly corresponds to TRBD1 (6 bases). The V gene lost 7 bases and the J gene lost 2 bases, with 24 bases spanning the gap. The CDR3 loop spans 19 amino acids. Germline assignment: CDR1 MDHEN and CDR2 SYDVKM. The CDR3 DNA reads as TGTGCCAGCACCCCCTCACAGGGCAGGACGGTCCCTGGGGCCAACGTCCTGACTTTC. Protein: CASTPSQGRTVPGANVLTF.

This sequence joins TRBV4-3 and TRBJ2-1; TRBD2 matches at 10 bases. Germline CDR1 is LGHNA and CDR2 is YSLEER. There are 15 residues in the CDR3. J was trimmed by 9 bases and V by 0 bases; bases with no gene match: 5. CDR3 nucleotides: TGCGCCAGCAGCCAAGAAGGGAGCGGGGGGGTTGAGCAGTTCTTC. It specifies CASSQEGSGGVEQFF.

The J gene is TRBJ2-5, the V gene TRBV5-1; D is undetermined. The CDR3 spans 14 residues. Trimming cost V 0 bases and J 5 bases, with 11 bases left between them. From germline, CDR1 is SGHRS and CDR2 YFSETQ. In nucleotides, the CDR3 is TGCGCCAGCAGCTTGGCCCCCCCGGTGGAGACCCAGTACTTC. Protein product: CASSLAPPVETQYF.

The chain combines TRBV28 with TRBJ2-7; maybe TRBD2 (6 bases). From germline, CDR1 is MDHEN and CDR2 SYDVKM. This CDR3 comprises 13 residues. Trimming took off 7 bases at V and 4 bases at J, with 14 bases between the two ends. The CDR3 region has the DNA TGTGCCAGCAAGGGCGGGGACCGGTACGAGCAGTACTTC. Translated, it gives CASKGGDRYEQYF.

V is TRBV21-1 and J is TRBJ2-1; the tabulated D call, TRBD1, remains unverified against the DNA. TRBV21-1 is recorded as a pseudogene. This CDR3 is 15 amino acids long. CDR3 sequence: CASRQGRGSDNEQFF. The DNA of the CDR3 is TGTGCCAGCAGACAGGGCAGGGGATCGGACAATGAGCAGTTCTTC.

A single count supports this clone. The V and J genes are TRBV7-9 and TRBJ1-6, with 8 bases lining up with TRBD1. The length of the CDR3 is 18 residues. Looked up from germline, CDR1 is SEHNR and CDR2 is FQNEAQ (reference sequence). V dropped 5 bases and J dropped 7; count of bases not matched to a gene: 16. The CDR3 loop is CASSPLGDRGFKNSPLHF. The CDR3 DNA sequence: TGTGCCAGCAGCCCACTGGGTGACAGGGGCTTTAAAAATTCACCCCTCCACTTT.

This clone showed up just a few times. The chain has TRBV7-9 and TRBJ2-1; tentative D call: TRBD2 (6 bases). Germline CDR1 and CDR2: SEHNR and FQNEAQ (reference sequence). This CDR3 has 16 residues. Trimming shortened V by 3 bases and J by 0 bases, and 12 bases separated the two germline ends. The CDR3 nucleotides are TGTGCCAGCAGCTTCGGGCTAGCGTACTCCTACAATGAGCAGTTCTTC. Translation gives CASSFGLAYSYNEQFF.

The DNA for the CDR3 is TGTGCCAGCAGCTTAGGGACAGGGTCGGGCTATGGCTACACCTTC. Encoded protein: CASSLGTGSGYGYTF. The chain links TRBV7-2 to TRBJ1-2; 8 nucleotides agree with TRBD1. Germline loops: CDR1 SGHTA, CDR2 FQGNSA. V lost 1 base, J lost 4 bases, and 5 bases stayed unmatched. CDR3 length equals 15 residues.

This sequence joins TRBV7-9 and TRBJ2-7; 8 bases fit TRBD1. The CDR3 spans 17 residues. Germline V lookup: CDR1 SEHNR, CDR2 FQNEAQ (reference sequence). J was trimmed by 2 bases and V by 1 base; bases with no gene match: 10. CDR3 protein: CASSLEIWGQETYEQYF. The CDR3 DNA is TGTGCCAGCAGCTTAGAGATCTGGGGACAGGAGACCTACGAGCAGTACTTC.

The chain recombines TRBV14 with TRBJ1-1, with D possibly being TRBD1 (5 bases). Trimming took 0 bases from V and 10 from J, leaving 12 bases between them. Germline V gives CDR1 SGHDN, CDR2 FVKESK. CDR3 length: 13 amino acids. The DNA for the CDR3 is TGTGCCAGCAGCCAAGATTTGGGGCGCGGAGCTTTCTTT. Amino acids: CASSQDLGRGAFF.

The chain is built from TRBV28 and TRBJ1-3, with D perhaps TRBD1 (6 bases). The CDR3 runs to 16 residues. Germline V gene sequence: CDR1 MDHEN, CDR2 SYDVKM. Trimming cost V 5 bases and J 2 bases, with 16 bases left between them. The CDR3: CASSRYREAAGNTIYF. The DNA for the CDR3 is TGTGCCAGCAGTCGTTACAGGGAAGCGGCTGGAAACACCATATATTTT.